This entry is about one T cell receptor (beta chain). Its target is unknown. This record comes from a study of cytomegalovirus exposure and HLA in healthy donors. Findings and limits, study-wide: CMV serostatus was the only immune exposure information that was available. Researchers left out some V segments, among them TRBV6-2 and TRBV6-3, as indistinguishable. Accurate prediction of most subjects' HLA-A and HLA-B alleles from TCR beta sequences was reported. The study recorded 150 to 200 TCR beta chains that were cytomegalovirus-associated.

The V gene end was trimmed by 4 bases and the J gene end by 2 bases; junction bases not matched to a gene: 8. CDR3 length: 16 residues. CDR1 is SGHDT and CDR2 is YYEEEE in the germline V gene. The primer mix had 60 Vbeta and 13 Jbeta primers. Sequencing was performed with immunoSEQ multiplex PCR; in TCRdb, only in-frame clones are kept and a portion is missing. The sample consists of about 220,000 clones, about 70% of them appearing once. This chain joins TRBV5-6 and TRBJ1-3, with 8 bases lining up with TRBD1. The TCR was taken from a young woman in good health and CMV-seronegative. The specimen sequenced was PBMCs. The CDR3 spells CASSSTQGEAGNTIYF. CDR3 nucleotide sequence: TGTGCCAGCAGCAGCACACAGGGGGAGGCTGGAAACACCATATATTTT.